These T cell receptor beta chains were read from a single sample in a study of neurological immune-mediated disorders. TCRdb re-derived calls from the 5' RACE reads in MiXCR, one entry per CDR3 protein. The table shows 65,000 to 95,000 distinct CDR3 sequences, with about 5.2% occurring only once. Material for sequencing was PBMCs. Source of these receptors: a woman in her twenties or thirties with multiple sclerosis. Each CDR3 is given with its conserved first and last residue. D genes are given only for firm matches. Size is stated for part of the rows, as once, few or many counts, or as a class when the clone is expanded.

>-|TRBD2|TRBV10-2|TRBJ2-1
TGCGCCAGCAAGCCGGGACTAGCGGACAATGAGCAGTTCTTC
CASKPGLADNEQFF
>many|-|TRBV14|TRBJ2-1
TGTGCCAGCAGCCAAGATGTGACAAATGAGCAGTTCTTC
CASSQDVTNEQFF
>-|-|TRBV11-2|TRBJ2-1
TGTGCCAGCAGCTCTCAAACAGGGTTAACTTTTGTCTTC
CASSSQTGLTFVF
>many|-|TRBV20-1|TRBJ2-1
TGCAGTGCTAGGGGGAGACAGCAGTACAATGAGCAGTTCTTC
CSARGRQQYNEQFF
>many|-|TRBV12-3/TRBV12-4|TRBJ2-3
TGTGCCAGCAGTTTTTCATACACAGATACGCAGTATTTT
CASSFSYTDTQYF
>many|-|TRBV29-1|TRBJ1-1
TGCAGCGCCCAGGTGGGCTACACTGAAGCTTTCTTT
CSAQVGYTEAFF
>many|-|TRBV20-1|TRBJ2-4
TGCAGTGCTAGTCCAAGGAGGTTAGCCAAAAACATTCAGTACTTC
CSASPRRLAKNIQYF
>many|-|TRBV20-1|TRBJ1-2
TGCAGTGCTACAAGACAAGGGGGGCGAGGCTACACCTTC
CSATRQGGRGYTF
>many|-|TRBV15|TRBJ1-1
TGTGCCACCAGCAGAGACCGTAACACTGAAGCTTTCTTT
CATSRDRNTEAFF
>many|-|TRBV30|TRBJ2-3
TGTGCCTGGAGTTTAGGGACGACAGATACGCAGTATTTT
CAWSLGTTDTQYF
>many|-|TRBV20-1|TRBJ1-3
TGCAGTGCTAGTGGGGGTTCCAGCCTTGGAAACACCATATATTTT
CSASGGSSLGNTIYF
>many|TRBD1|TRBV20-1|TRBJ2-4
TGCAGTGCTCCCACCGGGACAGGGTACATTCAGTACTTC
CSAPTGTGYIQYF
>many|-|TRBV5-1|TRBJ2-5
TGCGCCAGCAGCCGCAACGGGGATCGGGGCCGAGAGACCCAGTACTTC
CASSRNGDRGRETQYF
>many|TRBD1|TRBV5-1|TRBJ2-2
TGCGCCAGCAGCCCGACCCCGGGACAGTCCGGCACCGGGGAGCTGTTTTTT
CASSPTPGQSGTGELFF
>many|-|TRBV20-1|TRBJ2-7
TGCAGTGCTAGTCGTCCTGGCGGAGCCGCCTCCTACGAGCAGTACTTC
CSASRPGGAASYEQYF
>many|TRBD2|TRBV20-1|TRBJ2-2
TGCAGTGCTCGAAAGGGAGCGGGAGGAACGGGTACCGGGGAGCTGTTTTTT
CSARKGAGGTGTGELFF
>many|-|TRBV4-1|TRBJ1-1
TGCGCCAGCAGCCAAGAAATTCATGGGGGGTCGGTTATAAACACTGAAGCTTTCTTT
CASSQEIHGGSVINTEAFF
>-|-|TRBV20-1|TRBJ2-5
TGCAGTGCGGGGACGTTAAGAGAGGCCCAGTACTTC
CSAGTLREAQYF
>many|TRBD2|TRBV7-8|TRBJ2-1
TGTGCCAGCAGCGACACTCTAGCGGCATCCTACAATGAGCAGTTCTTC
CASSDTLAASYNEQFF
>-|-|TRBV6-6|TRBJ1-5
TGTGCCAGCAGCCCACGGCGGACATTGGACAATCAGCACCAGCATTTT
CASSPRRTLDNQHQHF
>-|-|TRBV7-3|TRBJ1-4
TGTGCCAGCAGCTTAAACCCGGGGGATGAAAAACTGTTTTTT
CASSLNPGDEKLFF
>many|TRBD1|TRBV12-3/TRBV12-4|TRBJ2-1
TGTGCCAGCAGTCGCGCGGGACAGGGGTACAATGAGCAGTTCTTC
CASSRAGQGYNEQFF
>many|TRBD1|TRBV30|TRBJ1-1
TGTGCCTGGAGGATGACAGGGGGCGCCTCGGGTTTCTTT
CAWRMTGGASGFF
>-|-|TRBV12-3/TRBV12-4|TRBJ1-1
TGTGCCAGCAGCTTAAGAGACACTGAAGCTTTCTTT
CASSLRDTEAFF
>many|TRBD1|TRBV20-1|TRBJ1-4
TGCAGTGCTAGATGGGGGACAGGGGCGGAACTGTTTTTT
CSARWGTGAELFF
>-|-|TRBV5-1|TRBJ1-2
TGCGCCAGCAGACGGACTGAAGGCTACACCTTC
CASRRTEGYTF
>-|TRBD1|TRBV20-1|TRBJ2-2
TGCAGTGCTAGCAGACAGGGGGTGGCCGGGGAGCTGTTTTTT
CSASRQGVAGELFF
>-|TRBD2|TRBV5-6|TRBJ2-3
TGTGCCAGCAGCAAAGGGCTAGCGGGAGATAAGCAGTATTTT
CASSKGLAGDKQYF
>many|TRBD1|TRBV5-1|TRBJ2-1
TGCGCCAGCAGCTTGGCTGCAGGGGGCGGTGAGCAGTTCTTC
CASSLAAGGGEQFF
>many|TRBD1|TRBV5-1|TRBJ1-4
TGCGCCAGCAGCTTGAAATTGGGGACAGGGCTTGCAACTAATGAAAAACTGTTTTTT
CASSLKLGTGLATNEKLFF
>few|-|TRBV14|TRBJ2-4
TGTGCCAGCGGGACGCTAGCGAATAAAAACATTCAGTACTTC
CASGTLANKNIQYF
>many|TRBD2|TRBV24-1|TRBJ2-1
TGTGCCACCAGTGACGCTGATGCGGGGGGTTCCTACAATGAGCAGTTCTTC
CATSDADAGGSYNEQFF
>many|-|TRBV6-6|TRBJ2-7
TGTGCCAGCAGGAATTCTCGGGCGATAAACTACGAGCAGTACTTC
CASRNSRAINYEQYF
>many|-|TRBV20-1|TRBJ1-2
TGCAGTGCTCCCCGGGGGACGGACTATGGCTACACCTTC
CSAPRGTDYGYTF
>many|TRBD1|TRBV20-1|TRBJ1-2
TGCAGTGCTAGGAACCAGGGGGACTATGGCTACACCTTC
CSARNQGDYGYTF
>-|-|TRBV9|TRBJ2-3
TGTGCCAGCAGCTTTGGCCCCGCGGATACGCAGTATTTT
CASSFGPADTQYF